This TCR beta chain was sequenced in a study of blood T cell repertoires in COVID-19. Germline-derived CDR1 and CDR2 are SEHNR and FQNEAQ (reference sequence). The CDR3 runs to 19 residues. In the source study's methods: Estimation of nucleated cell counts was performed using reference gene primer amplification. Clones were sequenced by immunoSEQ multiplex PCR, and TCRdb holds only the in-frame ones, with some missing. V and J calls and clone size are copied from that table; D and trimming were computed from the DNA. The sample yields just under 350,000 clones, around 91% seen once. As regards this clone: An end of the junction does not agree with germline; a read error may underlie this. This sample also contains other DNA sequences that code for the same CDR3.

The source of this sequence is a young woman who had recovered from COVID-19. The V gene is TRBV7-9, the J gene TRBJ2-2, with TRBD2 matching over 12 bases. The sequenced sample consisted of peripheral blood. The CDR3 spells CASSSTFPPSGRVGGELFF. The CDR3 DNA sequence: TGTGCCAGTAGCTCGACCTTCCCACCTAGCGGGAGGGTTGGCGGGGAGCTGTTTTTT.